Sequencing of this T cell receptor (beta chain) was carried out in a study of cytomegalovirus exposure and HLA in healthy donors. Study details: The platform used for the 120 validation repertoires matched that of the roughly 670 first-cohort repertoires, a later analysis reported.

Generated by immunoSEQ multiplex PCR, the TCRdb table keeps only in-frame clones and is missing some. The table includes 120,000 to 150,000 clones, roughly 86% detected once. CDR3 length equals 14 residues. With 1 base removed from V and 0 bases from J, the gap between germline ends came to 4 bases. Germline CDR1 is LGHNA and CDR2 is YNFKEQ. In its sample, this clone was seen once. The sequence was obtained from a woman aged 25 to 39 in good health and CMV-seronegative. Sequencing was performed on PBMCs. The J gene is TRBJ1-5, the V gene TRBV4-2; D is unclear. The CDR3 DNA is TGTGCCAGCAGCCAAGGTAATAGCAATCAGCCCCAGCATTTT. This gives the protein CASSQGNSNQPQHF.